Detailed here is one T cell receptor (beta chain). CDR3 length: 13 residues. Looked up from germline, CDR1 is MNHNY and CDR2 is SVGAGI (reference sequence). The germline V and J ends were trimmed by 5 bases and 5 bases, with 10 bases remaining between them. Drawing of peripheral blood yielded about 9.6 milliliters from each donor. This entry is derived from a study of blood T cells in healthy people across ages. PCR was performed a second time for roughly 7 to 11 cycles using a sample-barcoded 5' primer and a J-beta primer mix. Each CDR3 protein is one row after TCRdb ran MiXCR on the 5' RACE reads. The table includes about 780,000 distinct CDR3 sequences, about 46% detected once.

What was sequenced was blood. The V gene is TRBV6-6, the J gene TRBJ2-1, with D hard to call. The sequence came from a man at least 80 years old in good health. CDR3 sequence reads: CASSDAPNNEQFF. CDR3 nucleotides: TGTGCCAGCAGTGACGCCCCAAACAATGAGCAGTTCTTC.